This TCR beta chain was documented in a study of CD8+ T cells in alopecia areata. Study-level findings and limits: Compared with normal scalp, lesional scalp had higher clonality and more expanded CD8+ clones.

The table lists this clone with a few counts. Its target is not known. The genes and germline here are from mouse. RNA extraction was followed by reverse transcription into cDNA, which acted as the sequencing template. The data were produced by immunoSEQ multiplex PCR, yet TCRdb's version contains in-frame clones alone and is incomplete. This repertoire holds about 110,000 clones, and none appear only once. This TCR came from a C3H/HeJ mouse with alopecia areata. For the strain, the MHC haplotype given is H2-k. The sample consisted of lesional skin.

The CDR3 sequence: CTCSAQGEGERLFF. CDR3 bases read: TGCACCTGCAGTGCTCAGGGGGAAGGCGAA. The V call is TRBV1, the J call TRBJ1-4; TRBD1 aligns across 7 bases. The CDR3 is cut off 4 residues early in the read; its end comes from the germline J gene. Germline V CDR1 and CDR2: NSQYPW, LRSPGD (reference sequence). The CDR3 consists of 14 residues.